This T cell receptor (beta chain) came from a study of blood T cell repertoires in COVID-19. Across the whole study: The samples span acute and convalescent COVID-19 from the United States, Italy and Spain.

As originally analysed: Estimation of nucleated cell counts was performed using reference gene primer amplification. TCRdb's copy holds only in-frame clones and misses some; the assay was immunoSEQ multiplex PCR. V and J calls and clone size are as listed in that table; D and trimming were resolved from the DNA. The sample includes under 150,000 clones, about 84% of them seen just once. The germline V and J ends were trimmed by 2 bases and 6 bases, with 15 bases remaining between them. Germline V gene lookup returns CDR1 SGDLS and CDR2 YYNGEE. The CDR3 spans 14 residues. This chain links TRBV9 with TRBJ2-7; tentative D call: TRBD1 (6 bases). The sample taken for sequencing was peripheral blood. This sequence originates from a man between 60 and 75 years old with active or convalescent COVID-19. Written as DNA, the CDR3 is TGTGCCAGCAGCGTTAGAACAGGGTCCGGCGAGCAGTACTTC. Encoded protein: CASSVRTGSGEQYF.